This TCR beta chain was captured by sequencing in a study of cytomegalovirus exposure and HLA in healthy donors. Whole-study findings and limits: The study labeled 170 or so TCR beta chains cytomegalovirus-associated.

Clones were read by immunoSEQ multiplex PCR, and TCRdb kept only the in-frame ones, dropping some. The table has fewer than 150,000 clones, about 80% seen once; the top ten hold 25% to 30%. In the case of this clone: Its antigen is still unknown.

Between the trimmed V and J ends, which lost 3 bases and 2 bases, there was a span of 12 bases. Germline V gene sequence: CDR1 SGHNT, CDR2 YENEEA. The CDR3 extends over 15 amino acids. While the first cohort had 650 to 850 subjects, the donors belonged to the separate validation cohort of more than 95 subjects. This chain uses TRBV11-3 with TRBJ2-3; TRBD2 is a possible D gene (5 bases). The sequenced material came from PBMCs. This clonotype was sampled from a young man in good health and CMV-seropositive. The CDR3 DNA is TGTGCCAGCAGCTTTGAGGGTCGCCCCACAGATACGCAGTATTTT. It is translated as CASSFEGRPTDTQYF.